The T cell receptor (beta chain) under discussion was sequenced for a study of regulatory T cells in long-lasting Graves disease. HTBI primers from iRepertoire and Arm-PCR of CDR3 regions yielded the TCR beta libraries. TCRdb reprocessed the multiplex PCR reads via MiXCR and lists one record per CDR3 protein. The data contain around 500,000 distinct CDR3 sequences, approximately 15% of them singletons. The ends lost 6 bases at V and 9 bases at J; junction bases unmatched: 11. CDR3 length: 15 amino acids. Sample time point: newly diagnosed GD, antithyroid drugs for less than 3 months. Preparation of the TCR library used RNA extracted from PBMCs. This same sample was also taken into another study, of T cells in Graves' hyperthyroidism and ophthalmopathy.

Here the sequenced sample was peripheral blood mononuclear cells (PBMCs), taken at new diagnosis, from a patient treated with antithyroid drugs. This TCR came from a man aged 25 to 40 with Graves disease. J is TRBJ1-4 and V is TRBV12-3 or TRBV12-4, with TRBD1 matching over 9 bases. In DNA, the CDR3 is TGTGCCAGCAGGGCCGGGACAGGGTCGGCTAAAAAACTGTTTTTT. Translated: CASRAGTGSAKKLFF.